A selection of T cell receptor beta chains follows, all from one sample in a study of T-cell reconstitution after alpha-beta-depleted transplantation in children. Each CDR3 protein gets one entry after TCRdb re-called the PCR reads with MiXCR. Among approximately 490,000 distinct CDR3 sequences, under 15% were seen once, and the ten largest hold roughly 5.4%. This specimen was PBMCs from the stem cell graft donor, taken from the stem cell graft. The receptors come from a human donor who donated a stem cell graft to a child with combined immunodeficiency. The CDR3 runs from the conserved cysteine through the conserved F or W. A D gene is named only where the DNA matches it firmly. The size field is filled for only some rows; it gives once, few, many or a size class.

D gene: .; V gene: TRBV7-9; J gene: TRBJ2-5; clone size: many; CDR3 protein: CASSIAWSGETQYF; CDR3 DNA: TGTGCCAGCAGCATAGCCTGGTCGGGTGAGACCCAGTACTTC
D gene: .; V gene: TRBV27; J gene: TRBJ2-5; clone size: many; CDR3 protein: CASSLRAGTSETQYF; CDR3 DNA: TGTGCCAGCAGTTTACGGGCAGGGACATCGGAGACCCAGTACTTC
D gene: TRBD2; V gene: TRBV29-1; J gene: TRBJ2-1; clone size: .; CDR3 protein: CSVEDGGLAREQFF; CDR3 DNA: TGCAGCGTTGAAGATGGGGGACTAGCGAGGGAGCAGTTCTTC
D gene: TRBD2; V gene: TRBV20-1; J gene: TRBJ2-1; clone size: .; CDR3 protein: CSARDRNGTSGTYSYNEQFF; CDR3 DNA: TGCAGTGCTAGAGATAGAAACGGGACTAGCGGAACTTACTCCTACAATGAGCAGTTCTTC
D gene: TRBD1; V gene: TRBV28; J gene: TRBJ1-5; clone size: .; CDR3 protein: CASSRPTGGRQPQHF; CDR3 DNA: TGTGCCAGCAGTCGTCCGACAGGGGGCCGTCAGCCCCAGCATTTT
D gene: .; V gene: TRBV12-3/TRBV12-4; J gene: TRBJ2-2; clone size: .; CDR3 protein: CASVVLYTGELFF; CDR3 DNA: TGTGCCAGCGTGGTCTTGTACACCGGGGAGCTGTTTTTT
D gene: .; V gene: TRBV12-3/TRBV12-4; J gene: TRBJ1-2; clone size: .; CDR3 protein: CASSFSVVYGYTF; CDR3 DNA: TGTGCCAGCAGTTTCTCCGTAGTCTATGGCTACACCTTC
D gene: TRBD1; V gene: TRBV12-3/TRBV12-4; J gene: TRBJ1-3; clone size: .; CDR3 protein: CASRRQGSGNTIYF; CDR3 DNA: TGTGCCAGCAGGAGACAGGGTTCTGGAAACACCATATATTTT
D gene: TRBD2; V gene: TRBV20-1; J gene: TRBJ2-3; clone size: few; CDR3 protein: CSARGLAGTTDTQYF; CDR3 DNA: TGCAGTGCTAGGGGACTAGCTGGCACCACAGATACGCAGTATTTT
D gene: .; V gene: TRBV7-6; J gene: TRBJ1-5; clone size: .; CDR3 protein: CASSLGPGGGGNQPQHF; CDR3 DNA: TGTGCCAGCAGCTTAGGGCCAGGTGGGGGGGGCAATCAGCCCCAGCATTTT
D gene: TRBD1; V gene: TRBV6-5; J gene: TRBJ2-5; clone size: many; CDR3 protein: CASSYRQGRETQYF; CDR3 DNA: TGTGCCAGCAGTTACCGACAGGGTCGAGAGACCCAGTACTTC
D gene: .; V gene: TRBV5-1; J gene: TRBJ2-7; clone size: .; CDR3 protein: CASSLSGLQSYEQYF; CDR3 DNA: TGCGCCAGCAGCTTGTCGGGACTCCAATCCTACGAGCAGTACTTC
D gene: .; V gene: TRBV12-3/TRBV12-4; J gene: TRBJ2-6; clone size: few; CDR3 protein: CASRPLGGANVLTF; CDR3 DNA: TGTGCCAGCCGCCCCCTGGGTGGGGCCAACGTCCTGACTTTC
D gene: TRBD1; V gene: TRBV12-3/TRBV12-4; J gene: TRBJ2-1; clone size: many; CDR3 protein: CASSTWDSSYNEQFF; CDR3 DNA: TGTGCCAGCAGTACGTGGGACAGCTCCTACAATGAGCAGTTCTTC
D gene: TRBD1; V gene: TRBV4-3; J gene: TRBJ2-5; clone size: few; CDR3 protein: CASSQDPTGGETQYF; CDR3 DNA: TGCGCCAGCAGCCAAGATCCCACAGGGGGGGAGACCCAGTACTTC
D gene: TRBD2; V gene: TRBV20-1; J gene: TRBJ2-1; clone size: .; CDR3 protein: CSARDSGGPSNEQFF; CDR3 DNA: TGCAGTGCTAGAGATTCGGGAGGCCCCTCCAATGAGCAGTTCTTC
D gene: .; V gene: TRBV7-2; J gene: TRBJ2-1; clone size: .; CDR3 protein: CASSLIGGEQFF; CDR3 DNA: TGTGCCAGCAGTTTGATCGGCGGTGAGCAGTTCTTC
D gene: TRBD2; V gene: TRBV6-2/TRBV6-3; J gene: TRBJ2-1; clone size: few; CDR3 protein: CASSYPSGGAFGSYNEQFF; CDR3 DNA: TGTGCCAGCAGTTACCCTAGCGGGGGGGCGTTCGGGTCCTACAATGAGCAGTTCTTC
D gene: .; V gene: TRBV29-1; J gene: TRBJ1-3; clone size: .; CDR3 protein: CSVEEGTSGNTIYF; CDR3 DNA: TGCAGCGTTGAAGAGGGAACCTCTGGAAACACCATATATTTT
D gene: .; V gene: TRBV24-1; J gene: TRBJ1-2; clone size: .; CDR3 protein: CATSDFGNYGYTF; CDR3 DNA: TGTGCCACCAGTGATTTTGGTAACTATGGCTACACCTTC
D gene: TRBD2; V gene: TRBV7-6; J gene: TRBJ2-7; clone size: few; CDR3 protein: CASSFGSGGDYEQYF; CDR3 DNA: TGTGCCAGCAGCTTTGGAAGCGGGGGAGACTACGAGCAGTACTTC
D gene: .; V gene: TRBV2; J gene: TRBJ2-5; clone size: .; CDR3 protein: CASSATDSQETQYF; CDR3 DNA: TGTGCCAGCAGCGCGACGGACAGCCAAGAGACCCAGTACTTC
D gene: .; V gene: TRBV5-1; J gene: TRBJ2-2; clone size: few; CDR3 protein: CASSGTALGGELFF; CDR3 DNA: TGCGCCAGCAGTGGGACGGCGTTAGGGGGGGAGCTGTTTTTT
D gene: .; V gene: TRBV6-1; J gene: TRBJ2-7; clone size: few; CDR3 protein: CASSRRQDHYEQYF; CDR3 DNA: TGTGCCAGCAGCCGCCGACAGGATCACTACGAGCAGTACTTC
D gene: TRBD1; V gene: TRBV7-9; J gene: TRBJ1-2; clone size: few; CDR3 protein: CASSLGQGALSYGYTF; CDR3 DNA: TGTGCCAGCAGCTTAGGCCAGGGGGCGCTTTCGTACGGCTACACCTTC
D gene: .; V gene: TRBV7-9; J gene: TRBJ2-7; clone size: .; CDR3 protein: CASSLGHAQEQYF; CDR3 DNA: TGTGCCAGCAGCCTGGGCCACGCTCAGGAGCAGTACTTC
D gene: .; V gene: TRBV9; J gene: TRBJ2-1; clone size: .; CDR3 protein: CASSEGDYNEQFF; CDR3 DNA: TGTGCCAGCAGCGAAGGAGACTACAATGAGCAGTTCTTC
D gene: .; V gene: TRBV11-2; J gene: TRBJ1-1; clone size: few; CDR3 protein: CASSLEPATEAFF; CDR3 DNA: TGTGCCAGCAGCTTAGAGCCCGCCACTGAAGCTTTCTTT
D gene: .; V gene: TRBV6-5; J gene: TRBJ2-3; clone size: many; CDR3 protein: CASSILASTDTQYF; CDR3 DNA: TGTGCCAGCAGTATCCTAGCGAGCACAGATACGCAGTATTTT
D gene: .; V gene: TRBV18; J gene: TRBJ1-1; clone size: few; CDR3 protein: CASSRQENTEAFF; CDR3 DNA: TGTGCCAGCTCGAGACAGGAGAACACTGAAGCTTTCTTT
D gene: .; V gene: TRBV5-1; J gene: TRBJ2-7; clone size: once; CDR3 protein: CASSFATGSYEQYF; CDR3 DNA: TGCGCCAGCAGCTTCGCGACAGGATCCTACGAGCAGTACTTC
D gene: .; V gene: TRBV4-3; J gene: TRBJ2-3; clone size: .; CDR3 protein: CASSQWTPSTDTQYF; CDR3 DNA: TGCGCCAGCAGCCAGTGGACACCTAGCACAGATACGCAGTATTTT
D gene: TRBD1; V gene: TRBV20-1; J gene: TRBJ2-3; clone size: few; CDR3 protein: CSARLGQVADTQYF; CDR3 DNA: TGCAGTGCTAGATTGGGACAGGTCGCAGATACGCAGTATTTT
D gene: .; V gene: TRBV7-9; J gene: TRBJ2-5; clone size: .; CDR3 protein: CASSLGRVTDQETQYF; CDR3 DNA: TGTGCCAGCAGCTTAGGAAGAGTCACAGACCAAGAGACCCAGTACTTC
D gene: .; V gene: TRBV12-3/TRBV12-4; J gene: TRBJ2-5; clone size: .; CDR3 protein: CASSFGLLAAEETQYF; CDR3 DNA: TGTGCCAGCAGTTTTGGTTTGTTAGCAGCTGAGGAGACCCAGTACTTC
D gene: TRBD2; V gene: TRBV7-2; J gene: TRBJ2-1; clone size: few; CDR3 protein: CASSSGTSDWDEQFF; CDR3 DNA: TGTGCCAGCAGCTCGGGGACTAGCGATTGGGATGAGCAGTTCTTC
D gene: TRBD2; V gene: TRBV5-1; J gene: TRBJ2-1; clone size: .; CDR3 protein: CASSLLGGGTNEQFF; CDR3 DNA: TGCGCCAGCAGCCTACTTGGGGGGGGTACAAATGAGCAGTTCTTC
D gene: TRBD1; V gene: TRBV7-9; J gene: TRBJ1-1; clone size: few; CDR3 protein: CASTWDSRREAFF; CDR3 DNA: TGTGCCAGCACCTGGGACAGTAGGCGCGAAGCTTTCTTT
D gene: TRBD2; V gene: TRBV2; J gene: TRBJ2-3; clone size: few; CDR3 protein: CASSGGAGVTTDTQYF; CDR3 DNA: TGTGCCAGCAGTGGTGGAGCGGGAGTCACAACAGATACGCAGTATTTT
D gene: .; V gene: TRBV20-1; J gene: TRBJ1-6; clone size: many; CDR3 protein: CSARRWRNSPLHF; CDR3 DNA: TGCAGTGCTAGAAGGTGGCGAAATTCACCCCTCCACTTT
D gene: .; V gene: TRBV29-1; J gene: TRBJ2-7; clone size: .; CDR3 protein: CSVRGPLASPYEQYF; CDR3 DNA: TGCAGCGTTAGGGGTCCTTTAGCCTCCCCCTACGAGCAGTACTTC
D gene: .; V gene: TRBV6-2/TRBV6-3; J gene: TRBJ2-7; clone size: .; CDR3 protein: CASSYRGASGEQYF; CDR3 DNA: TGTGCCAGCAGTTACCGGGGGGCATCAGGCGAGCAGTACTTC
D gene: .; V gene: TRBV7-2; J gene: TRBJ2-5; clone size: .; CDR3 protein: CASSLPRDQETQYF; CDR3 DNA: TGTGCCAGCAGCTTACCCAGGGACCAAGAGACCCAGTACTTC
D gene: TRBD2; V gene: TRBV11-1; J gene: TRBJ2-3; clone size: .; CDR3 protein: CASSFDTFPSRGVSTDTQYF; CDR3 DNA: TGTGCCAGCAGCTTCGACACCTTCCCTTCGCGGGGGGTAAGCACAGATACGCAGTATTTT
D gene: .; V gene: TRBV14; J gene: TRBJ2-1; clone size: .; CDR3 protein: CASSRKGDEQFF; CDR3 DNA: TGTGCCAGCAGCCGGAAGGGCGATGAGCAGTTCTTC
D gene: .; V gene: TRBV7-8; J gene: TRBJ1-1; clone size: few; CDR3 protein: CASRGLGDTEAFF; CDR3 DNA: TGTGCCAGCAGGGGACTGGGGGACACTGAAGCTTTCTTT
D gene: .; V gene: TRBV7-2; J gene: TRBJ2-2; clone size: many; CDR3 protein: CASSERSYTSGELFF; CDR3 DNA: TGTGCCAGCAGCGAGAGGTCTTACACGTCCGGGGAGCTGTTTTTT
D gene: .; V gene: TRBV7-3; J gene: TRBJ2-2; clone size: .; CDR3 protein: CASSLMWPGELFF; CDR3 DNA: TGTGCCAGCAGCTTAATGTGGCCCGGGGAGCTGTTTTTT
D gene: TRBD2; V gene: TRBV20-1; J gene: TRBJ2-1; clone size: few; CDR3 protein: CSAEGLQSYNEQFF; CDR3 DNA: TGCAGTGCCGAGGGACTACAATCCTACAATGAGCAGTTCTTC
D gene: .; V gene: TRBV30; J gene: TRBJ2-1; clone size: few; CDR3 protein: CAWTPLGRSYNEQFF; CDR3 DNA: TGTGCCTGGACCCCTCTGGGTAGGTCCTACAATGAGCAGTTCTTC
D gene: .; V gene: TRBV6-2/TRBV6-3; J gene: TRBJ2-3; clone size: .; CDR3 protein: CASRNPGASDTQYF; CDR3 DNA: TGTGCCAGCCGGAATCCGGGGGCGTCAGATACGCAGTATTTT